The 3 T cell receptor beta chains presented below share a single source sample, sequenced in a study of T cell responses to AZD1222 COVID-19 vaccine. TCRdb's copy holds only in-frame clones and misses some; the assay was immunoSEQ multiplex PCR. The table records under 150,000 clones, roughly 91% of them present only once. Sequencing was performed on peripheral blood, taken on day 0 of AZD1222 vaccination. These receptors came from an adult in good health.

V gene TRBV9 combines with J gene TRBJ2-5; TRBD2 matches at 9 bases. The CDR3 is made up of 13 amino acids. J was trimmed by 4 bases and V by 3 bases; bases with no gene match: 1. The germline V gene has CDR1 SGDLS and CDR2 YYNGEE. CDR3 sequence: CASSATSGETQYF. In DNA form, the CDR3 reads TGTGCCAGCAGCGCGACTAGCGGAGAGACCCAGTACTTC.

CDR3 nucleotides: TGCGCCAGCAGCCTCCGGGACGAGCTCGGCGAGCAGTACTTC. Translation: CASSLRDELGEQYF. This chain links TRBV4-1 with TRBJ2-7; the D call may be TRBD1 or TRBD2 (5 bases each). V lost 4 bases to trimming and J lost 6 bases, with 16 bases between them. Germline values: CDR1 MGHRA, CDR2 YSYEKL. This CDR3 has 14 residues.

V is TRBV5-4 and J is TRBJ2-1, with TRBD2 identical over 14 bases. CDR3 size: 15 residues. Germline V gene data show CDR1 as SGHNT and CDR2 as YYREEE (reference sequence). Trimming removed 5 bases from V and 11 bases from J; junction bases left unmatched: 9. CDR3 nucleotides: TGTGCCAGCAGAACCGGGACTAGCGGGAGTAACAAGCAGTTCTTC. Protein product: CASRTGTSGSNKQFF.